The next 21 T cell receptor beta chains were all read from a single sample in a study of cytomegalovirus exposure and HLA in healthy donors. PCR primers comprised 60 Vbeta and 13 Jbeta primers. Profiled with immunoSEQ multiplex PCR; TCRdb holds only in-frame clones, not every one. The repertoire has some 180,000 clones, roughly 80% of them found once; the top ten carry approximately 2.9%. What was sequenced was PBMCs. Receptors originate from a female donor in good health and CMV-seronegative.

The chain employs TRBV6-5 and TRBJ1-1; 8 nucleotides align to TRBD1. The germline CDR1 and CDR2 sequences are MNHEY and SVGAGI. J was trimmed by 6 bases and V by 10 bases; bases with no gene match: 13. The CDR3 loop spans 14 amino acids. CDR3 sequence reads: CATRYTGGRSEAFF. CDR3 in DNA: TGTGCCACACGATATACAGGGGGTAGATCTGAAGCTTTCTTT.

The V and J genes are TRBV19 and TRBJ2-1, with 7 bases aligning to TRBD1. Germline V gene data show CDR1 as LNHDA and CDR2 as SQIVND (reference sequence). Unmatched junction bases numbered 3, after V lost 6 bases and J lost 13 bases. The CDR3 totals 10 residues. In nucleotides, the CDR3 is TGTGCCAGTAGACAGGGGCGTCAGTTCTTC. The encoded protein is CASRQGRQFF. The variable domain in full, with the rest retrieved from reference TRBV19 and TRBJ2-1, is DGGITQSPKYLFRKEGQNVTLSCEQNLNHDAMYWYRQDPGQGLRLIYYSQIVNDFQKGDIAEGYSVSREKKESFPLTVTSAQKNPTAFYLCASRQGRQFFGPGTRLTVL.

The genes are TRBV28 and TRBJ2-1; 8 bases align to TRBD1. V was clipped by 6 bases and J by 6 bases; unmatched bases: 13. CDR3 size: 16 residues. Germline V CDR1 and CDR2: MDHEN, SYDVKM. CDR3 nucleotides: TGTGCCAGCAGCCTCACAGGGGGAAGGGGGTCCAATGAGCAGTTCTTC. Translated: CASSLTGGRGSNEQFF. The variable domain in full, completed from reference TRBV28 and TRBJ2-1, reads DVKVTQSSRYLVKRTGEKVFLECVQDMDHENMFWYRQDPGLGLRLIYFSYDVKMKEKGDIPEGYSVSREKKERFSLILESASTNQTSMYLCASSLTGGRGSNEQFFGPGTRLTVL.

J is TRBJ2-2 and V is TRBV6-5, with a possible D match to TRBD1 (5 bases). Deletions cut 0 bases from V and 1 base from J, with 9 bases between. Germline CDR1 and CDR2: MNHEY and SVGAGI. The CDR3 contains 16 residues. The CDR3 sequence: CASSYSVTGNTGELFF. CDR3 in DNA: TGTGCCAGCAGTTACTCGGTTACAGGGAACACCGGGGAGCTGTTTTTT.

This clone has a handful of counts. Relative to the germline gene, one junction end is altered; a read error may explain this. CDR3 sequence: CSSSPDRVYGYTF. The CDR3 DNA reads TGTTCCAGCAGCCCTGACAGGGTCTATGGCTACACCTTC. The chain joins TRBV7-9 to TRBJ1-2, with 7 positions matching TRBD1. The CDR3 spans 13 residues. The germline V gene encodes CDR1 SEHNR and CDR2 FQNEAQ (reference sequence).

The chain combines TRBV14 with TRBJ2-2; TRBD2 agrees at 14 bases. Trimming removed 3 bases from V and 7 bases from J; junction bases left unmatched: 4. This CDR3 region has 16 residues. CDR1 SGHDN and CDR2 FVKESK come from the germline V gene. For the CDR3, the DNA is TGTGCCAGCAGCCACGGGACTAGCGGGAGTGGCGGGGAGCTGTTTTTT. Protein sequence: CASSHGTSGSGGELFF.

The chain recombines TRBV7-2 with TRBJ1-2; 7 bases are a match to TRBD1. Germline V gives CDR1 SGHTA, CDR2 FQGNSA. With V trimmed by 2 bases and J by 6 bases, 6 bases remained unmatched. This CDR3 spans 14 amino acids. This chain's CDR3 is CASSLLGGTDGYTF. In nucleotides, the CDR3 is TGTGCCAGCAGCTTACTAGGGGGGACAGATGGCTACACCTTC.

V and J are TRBV4-3 and TRBJ2-5; TRBD2 might be the D (5 bases). The DNA end is a closer match to TRBJ2-7, so the J assignment may be wrong. CDR3 length: 14 amino acids. Germline-derived CDR1 and CDR2 are LGHNA and YSLEER. The CDR3: CASSPLAGTYEQYF. For the CDR3, the DNA is TGCGCCAGCAGCCCTCTAGCTGGTACGTACGAGCAGTACTTC.

This clone was detected a few times. This rearrangement joins TRBV6-5 to TRBJ2-7; TRBD2 is a possible D gene (6 bases). Germline-derived CDR1 and CDR2 are MNHEY and SVGAGI. CDR3 length equals 14 residues. Trimming removed 1 base at V and 3 bases at J, with 10 bases between. CDR3 nucleotides: TGTGCCAGCAGTTACTGGGGGGAAGGCTACGAGCAGTACTTC. Its translation is CASSYWGEGYEQYF.

This clone was observed a single time. The genes are TRBV7-6 and TRBJ2-1; TRBD1 is a possible D gene (7 bases). V lost 4 bases and J lost 9, with 13 bases in between. CDR3 length: 13 residues. From germline, CDR1 is SGHVS and CDR2 FNYEAQ. CDR3 loop: CASSSYRGGEQFF. CDR3 in DNA: TGTGCCAGCAGCTCCTACAGGGGAGGTGAGCAGTTCTTC.

The chain joins TRBV5-4 to TRBJ2-1; D possibly corresponds to TRBD1 (5 bases). The length of the CDR3 is 20 residues. Germline lookup yields CDR1 SGHNT and CDR2 YYREEE (reference sequence). V was pared by 3 bases and J by 3 bases, with 28 bases between. CDR3: CASSWTPPLGRSNLYNEQFF. DNA of the CDR3: TGTGCCAGCAGCTGGACCCCTCCCCTGGGGCGTAGCAACCTCTACAATGAGCAGTTCTTC.

The chain is built from TRBV5-1 and TRBJ1-6, with a weak D call TRBD1 (6 bases). V lost 4 bases to trimming and J lost 6 bases, with 14 bases between them. Germline-derived CDR1 and CDR2 are SGHRS and YFSETQ. The CDR3 length is 15 residues. The CDR3 protein is CASSPGTLVNSPLHF. The CDR3 DNA is TGCGCCAGCAGCCCGGGGACACTCGTTAATTCACCCCTCCACTTT.

V is TRBV5-4 and J is TRBJ2-5; TRBD1 might be the D (6 bases). The ends were cut back, 2 bases at V and 1 base at J, with 9 bases in the middle. The V gene's germline CDR1 is SGHNT and CDR2 YYREEE (reference sequence). The CDR3 totals 14 residues. The CDR3 here is CASSFWTAQETQYF. The CDR3 coding sequence is TGTGCCAGCAGCTTCTGGACAGCCCAAGAGACCCAGTACTTC.

This rearrangement joins TRBV30 to TRBJ2-5; D ambiguous. The J call is doubtful: the DNA matches TRBJ2-7 better. Per the germline V gene, CDR1 is GTSNPN and CDR2 is SVGIG (reference sequence). The CDR3 contains 12 residues. The CDR3 reads CAWRQESYEQYF. The CDR3 nucleotides are TGTGCCTGGCGACAAGAATCCTACGAGCAGTACTTC.

The chain links TRBV19 to TRBJ1-2; tentative D call: TRBD1 (5 bases). This CDR3 comprises 12 residues. The V gene lost 8 bases and the J gene lost 3 bases, with 10 bases spanning the gap. Germline V gives CDR1 LNHDA, CDR2 SQIVND (reference sequence). DNA for the CDR3: TGTGCCAGTGGGCGGGGCGACTATGGCTACACCTTC. This codes for CASGRGDYGYTF.

Regarding this clone: At one end the junction does not follow the germline gene, possibly because of a read error. Other DNA variants within this sample encode the same CDR3. This CDR3 is CASSSYQGVNTEAFF. CDR3 nucleotide sequence: TGCGCCAGCAGCTCGTATCAGGGGGTGAACACTGAAGCTTTCTTC. The rearrangement uses TRBV5-1 and TRBJ1-1, with 7 bases that match TRBD1. Germline CDR1 and CDR2: SGHRS and YFSETQ. This CDR3 has 15 residues.

The chain carries TRBV28 and TRBJ1-5; no reliable D call. V was pared by 7 bases and J by 7 bases, with 11 bases between. Germline V gene lookup returns CDR1 MDHEN and CDR2 SYDVKM. The CDR3 runs to 12 residues. The CDR3 reads CASIWRRQPQHF. The DNA for the CDR3 is TGTGCCAGCATTTGGAGGCGGCAGCCCCAGCATTTT.

The J gene is TRBJ2-7, the V gene TRBV4-3; 7 bases map to TRBD2. There are 15 residues in the CDR3. CDR1 is LGHNA, CDR2 YSLEER, per germline. Losses at the gene ends were 0 bases for V and 5 bases for J; bases not matched to a gene: 7. The CDR3 sequence is CASSQERELVHEQYF. The CDR3 DNA reads as TGCGCCAGCAGCCAAGAGCGGGAGCTGGTTCACGAGCAGTACTTC.

This chain links TRBV7-9 with TRBJ2-7, with 8 nucleotides matching TRBD1. V trimming: 5 bases; J trimming: 2 bases; junction bases outside the gene matches: 8. There are 15 residues in the CDR3. Per germline, CDR1 SEHNR and CDR2 FQNEAQ (reference sequence). CDR3 nucleotides: TGTGCCAGCAGCCTAGGACAGGGCCTAACCTACGAGCAGTACTTC. This codes for CASSLGQGLTYEQYF.

V is TRBV5-4 and J is TRBJ2-2, with 10 nucleotides matching TRBD2. Germline CDR1 SGHNT, CDR2 YYREEE (reference sequence). After removal of 7 bases from V and 4 bases from J, the junction contained 7 bases not matched to a gene. The CDR3 has 15 residues. CDR3 nucleotides: TGTGCCAGCGGCCTCCAGCGGGAGGGCACCGGGGAGCTGTTTTTT. Its translation: CASGLQREGTGELFF. Based on the CDR3 plus reference TRBV5-4 and TRBJ2-2, the full variable domain is ETGVTQSPTHLIKTRGQQVTLRCSSQSGHNTVSWYQQALGQGPQFIFQYYREEENGRGNFPPRFSGLQFPNYSSELNVNALELDDSALYLCASGLQREGTGELFFGEGSRLTVL.

This clone was detected only a few times. The V and J genes are TRBV27 and TRBJ2-5; a weak D match, TRBD1 (6 bases). The J call could be wrong; TRBJ2-7 is a better fit for the DNA end. The germline CDR1 and CDR2 sequences are MNHEY and SMNVEV (reference sequence). This CDR3 is built from 19 residues. CDR3 region: CASSLGAPGEWSYSYEQYF. As DNA, the CDR3 is TGTGCCAGCAGTTTAGGAGCCCCAGGGGAATGGTCGTATTCCTACGAGCAGTACTTC.